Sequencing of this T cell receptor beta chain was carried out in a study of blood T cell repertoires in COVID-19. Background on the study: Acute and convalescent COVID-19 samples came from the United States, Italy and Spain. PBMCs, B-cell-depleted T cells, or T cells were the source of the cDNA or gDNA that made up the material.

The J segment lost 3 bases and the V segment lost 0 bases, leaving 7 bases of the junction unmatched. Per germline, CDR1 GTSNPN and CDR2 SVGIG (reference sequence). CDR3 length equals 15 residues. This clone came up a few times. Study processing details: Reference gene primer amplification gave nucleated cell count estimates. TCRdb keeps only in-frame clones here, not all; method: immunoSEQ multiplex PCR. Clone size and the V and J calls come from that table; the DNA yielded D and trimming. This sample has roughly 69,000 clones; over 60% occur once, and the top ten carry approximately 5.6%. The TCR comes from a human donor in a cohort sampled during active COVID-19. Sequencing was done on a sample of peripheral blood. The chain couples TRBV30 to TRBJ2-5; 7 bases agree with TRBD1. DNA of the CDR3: TGTGCCTGGAGTGTAACAGGGGTCGGTAAAGAGACCCAGTACTTC. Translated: CAWSVTGVGKETQYF.